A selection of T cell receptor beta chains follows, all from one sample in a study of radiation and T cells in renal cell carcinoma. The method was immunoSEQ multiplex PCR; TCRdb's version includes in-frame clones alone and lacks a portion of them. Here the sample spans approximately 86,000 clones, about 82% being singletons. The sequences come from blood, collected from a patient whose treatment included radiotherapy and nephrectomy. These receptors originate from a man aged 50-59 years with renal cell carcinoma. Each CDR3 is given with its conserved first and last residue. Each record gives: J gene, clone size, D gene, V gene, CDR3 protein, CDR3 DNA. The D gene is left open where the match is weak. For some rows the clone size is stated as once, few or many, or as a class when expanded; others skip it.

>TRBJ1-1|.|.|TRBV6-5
CASSSRTGGGDTEAFF
TGTGCCAGCAGTTCAAGGACCGGGGGTGGGGACACTGAAGCTTTCTTT
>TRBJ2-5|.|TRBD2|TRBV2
CASSDLGLAVETQYF
TGTGCCAGCAGTGACTTGGGACTAGCGGTCGAGACCCAGTACTTC
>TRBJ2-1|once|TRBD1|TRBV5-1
CASSLGQGSDEQFF
TGCGCCAGCAGCTTGGGACAGGGTAGTGATGAGCAGTTCTTC
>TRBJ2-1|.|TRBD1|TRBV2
CARIPPGLDRDRVRNEQFF
TGTGCCAGGATCCCCCCAGGATTAGATAGGGACAGGGTGAGGAATGAGCAGTTCTTC
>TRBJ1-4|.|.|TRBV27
CASSLTAFSSTNEKLFF
TGTGCCAGCAGTTTAACTGCGTTTTCATCAACTAATGAAAAACTGTTTTTT
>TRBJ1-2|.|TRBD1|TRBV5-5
CASSLVGQDKYGYTF
TGTGCCAGCAGCTTGGTGGGACAGGATAAATATGGCTACACCTTC
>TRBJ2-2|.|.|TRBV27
CASSLIPNTGELFF
TGTGCCAGCAGTTTGATCCCGAACACCGGGGAGCTGTTTTTT
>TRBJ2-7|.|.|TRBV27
CASSLDSETYEQYF
TGTGCCAGCAGTTTGGACAGCGAAACCTACGAGCAGTACTTC
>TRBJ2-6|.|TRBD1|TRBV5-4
CASSFGQGAPGANVLTF
TGTGCCAGCAGCTTTGGACAGGGGGCGCCTGGGGCCAACGTCCTGACTTTC
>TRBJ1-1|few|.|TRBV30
CAWSVQTNTEAFF
TGTGCCTGGAGTGTACAGACGAACACTGAAGCTTTCTTT
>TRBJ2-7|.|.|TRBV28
CASSLSGATYEQYF
TGTGCCAGCAGTTTAAGCGGCGCTACCTACGAGCAGTACTTC
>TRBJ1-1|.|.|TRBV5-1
CASKMTGSDTEAFF
TGCGCCAGCAAGATGACAGGATCGGACACTGAAGCTTTCTTT
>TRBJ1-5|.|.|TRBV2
CASSFPPHSNQPQHF
TGTGCCAGCTCTTTTCCCCCTCATAGCAATCAGCCCCAGCATTTT
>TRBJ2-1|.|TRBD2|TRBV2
CASEGLAPVGSEQFF
TGTGCCAGCGAGGGACTAGCCCCTGTCGGCAGTGAGCAGTTCTTC
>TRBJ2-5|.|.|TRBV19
CASSKGQETQYF
TGTGCCAGTAGCAAGGGGCAAGAGACCCAGTACTTC
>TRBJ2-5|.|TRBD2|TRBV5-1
CASSWVSAGEETQYF
TGCGCCAGCAGCTGGGTGTCGGCGGGGGAAGAGACCCAGTACTTC
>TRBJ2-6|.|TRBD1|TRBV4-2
CASSAHRGHGYSGANVLTF
TGTGCCAGCAGCGCACACAGGGGCCATGGTTACTCTGGGGCCAACGTCCTGACTTTC
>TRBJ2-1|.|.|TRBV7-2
CASSPRGSGVSYNEQFF
TGTGCCAGCAGCCCCAGGGGTTCAGGGGTCTCCTACAATGAGCAGTTCTTC
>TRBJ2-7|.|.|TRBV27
CRQRLRFLYEQYF
TGCCGACAGAGACTCAGGTTCTTATACGAGCAGTACTTC
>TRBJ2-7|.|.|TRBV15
CATSRDKRNSYEQYF
TGTGCCACCAGCAGAGATAAGAGGAACTCCTACGAGCAGTACTTC
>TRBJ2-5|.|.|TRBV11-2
CASSLGFRGRETQYF
TGTGCCAGCAGCTTAGGGTTTAGGGGGAGAGAGACCCAGTACTTC
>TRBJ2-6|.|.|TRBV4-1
CASSQSTGTSGANVLTF
TGCGCCAGCAGCCAATCGACAGGTACCTCTGGGGCCAACGTCCTGACTTTC
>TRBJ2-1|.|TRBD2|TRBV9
CASSVRAGDYNEQFF
TGTGCCAGCAGCGTAAGAGCGGGGGACTACAATGAGCAGTTCTTC
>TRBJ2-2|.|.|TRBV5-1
CASSLGPSTGELFF
TGCGCCAGCAGCTTGGGTCCTTCCACCGGGGAGCTGTTTTTT
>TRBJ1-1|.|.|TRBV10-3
CAIRVRGLDTEAFF
TGTGCCATCCGAGTGAGGGGGTTGGACACTGAAGCTTTCTTT
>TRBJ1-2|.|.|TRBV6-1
CANKEQGPHYGYTF
TGTGCCAACAAGGAACAAGGTCCCCACTATGGCTACACCTTC
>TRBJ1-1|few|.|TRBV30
CAWSDPQAFGGDTEAFF
TGTGCCTGGAGTGACCCCCAGGCGTTCGGCGGGGACACTGAAGCTTTCTTT
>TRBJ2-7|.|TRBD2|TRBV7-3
CASSLGLAGEKYF
TGTGCCAGCAGCTTGGGGCTAGCGGGAGAAAAGTACTTC
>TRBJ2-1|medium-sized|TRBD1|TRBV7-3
CASSQGDEQFF
TGTGCCAGCAGCCAGGGGGATGAGCAGTTCTTC
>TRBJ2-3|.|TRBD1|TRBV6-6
CASSFRQGRTDTQYF
TGTGCCAGCAGTTTTCGACAGGGGCGCACAGATACGCAGTATTTT
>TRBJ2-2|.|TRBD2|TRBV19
CASSLREVYTGELFF
TGTGCCAGTAGTTTGCGGGAGGTATACACCGGGGAGCTGTTTTTT
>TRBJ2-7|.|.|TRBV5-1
CASSSRSSYEQYF
TGCGCCAGCAGCTCTAGAAGCTCCTACGAGCAGTACTTC
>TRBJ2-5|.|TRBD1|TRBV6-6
CASSRGQQETQYF
TGTGCCAGCAGTAGGGGACAGCAAGAGACCCAGTACTTC
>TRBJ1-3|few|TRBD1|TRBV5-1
CASSLGTGASSGNTIYF
TGCGCCAGCAGCCTCGGGACAGGGGCGAGCTCTGGAAACACCATATATTTT
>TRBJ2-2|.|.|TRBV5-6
CASSLPPGELFF
TGTGCCAGCAGCTTGCCTCCCGGGGAGCTGTTTTTT
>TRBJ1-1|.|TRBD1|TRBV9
CASSGETGKNTEAFF
TGTGCCAGCAGCGGAGAGACAGGGAAGAACACTGAAGCTTTCTTT
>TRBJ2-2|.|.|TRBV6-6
CASHTGFDTGELFF
TGTGCCAGCCACACTGGATTCGACACCGGGGAGCTGTTTTTT
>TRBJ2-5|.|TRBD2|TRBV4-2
CASSQGSSGGKATQYF
TGTGCCAGCAGCCAAGGTTCCAGCGGGGGCAAAGCGACCCAGTACTTC
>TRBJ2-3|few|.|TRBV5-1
CASSDRGVRGTDTQYF
TGCGCCAGCAGTGACCGGGGTGTAAGAGGCACAGATACGCAGTATTTT
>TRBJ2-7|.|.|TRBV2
CASSDQGGGYEQYF
TGTGCCAGCAGTGACCAAGGGGGTGGCTACGAGCAGTACTTC
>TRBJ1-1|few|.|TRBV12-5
CASGLGNTEAFF
TGTGCTAGTGGTTTGGGCAACACTGAAGCTTTCTTT
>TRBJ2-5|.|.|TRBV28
CASSRTGTTQETQYF
TGTGCCAGCAGTCGCACCGGGACAACCCAAGAGACCCAGTACTTC
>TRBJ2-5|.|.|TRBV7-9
CASSLGGGQETQYF
TGTGCCAGCAGCTTAGGGGGCGGCCAAGAGACCCAGTACTTC
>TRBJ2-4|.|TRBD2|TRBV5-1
CASSWVSGSVAKNIQYF
TGCGCCAGCAGCTGGGTAAGCGGGAGCGTAGCCAAAAACATTCAGTACTTC
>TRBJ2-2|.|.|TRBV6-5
CASSDWLGTGELFF
TGTGCCAGCAGTGACTGGTTGGGCACCGGGGAGCTGTTTTTT
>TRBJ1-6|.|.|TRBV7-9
CASSLESGNNLHF
TGTGCCAGCAGCTTAGAGTCGGGGAATAACCTCCACTTT
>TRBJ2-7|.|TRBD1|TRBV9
CASSATGREQYF
TGTGCCAGCAGCGCGACAGGGCGCGAGCAGTACTTC
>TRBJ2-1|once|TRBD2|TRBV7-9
CASSATGTSSRSSYNEQFF
TGTGCCAGCAGCGCGACCGGGACTAGCAGCAGAAGCTCCTACAATGAGCAGTTCTTC
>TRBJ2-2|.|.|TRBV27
CASSLGGLGELFF
TGTGCCAGCAGTTTGGGAGGTCTCGGGGAGCTGTTTTTT
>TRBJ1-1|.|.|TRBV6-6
CASSYSQNINTEAFF
TGTGCCAGCAGTTACTCCCAGAATATAAACACTGAAGCTTTCTTT
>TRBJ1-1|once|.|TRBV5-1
CASSSLTSQNTEAFF
TGCGCCAGCAGCTCCCTGACATCGCAGAACACTGAAGCTTTCTTT
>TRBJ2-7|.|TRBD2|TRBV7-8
CASSLMWTSGVNEQYF
TGTGCCAGCAGCTTAATGTGGACTAGCGGGGTTAATGAGCAGTACTTC
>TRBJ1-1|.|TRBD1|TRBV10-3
CAISGDRAMNTEAFF
TGTGCCATCAGTGGGGACAGGGCCATGAACACTGAAGCTTTCTTT